This T cell receptor (beta chain) originates from a study of cytomegalovirus exposure and HLA in healthy donors (dated by TCRdb to about 2017). Concerning the study at large: An earlier analysis of roughly 610 of the donors reported 276 Gb of sequence data and about 120 million unique TCR beta sequences obtained from around 190 million T cells. To predict cytomegalovirus infection status, the study combined high-throughput TCR immunosequencing, statistical association of individual TCRs with disease status, and machine learning. The later analysis used no new phenotypic data to find candidate immune exposures, relying instead on TCR beta sequences and their occurrence across donors. The study was designed to test whether signatures of past pathogen exposure could be identified by cataloging public T cell receptors. Typing coverage differed by locus: A, B, C, DRB1 and DQB1 were typed in about 629-630 donors, DQA1 in about 560, DPA1 in some 570, and DPB1 in approximately 450. All discovery cohort repertoires had been generated using a single sequencing platform. A later genetic analysis used genome-wide SNP genotypes for about 65% of the roughly 700 donors, treating that subset as a discovery cohort. About five DR-DQ haplotypes were treated as single units for association and clustering because of strong linkage in the cohort. Donor age, sex, ethnicity and CMV serostatus were compiled together with the repertoire data. Among some 400 genotyped donors of the cohort, an average of around 240,000 unique TCR beta nucleotide sequences were sequenced per donor, roughly 20% of them non-productive. HLA typing covered class I and class II loci at four-digit resolution. Besides the first cohort of roughly 660 subjects, a separate validation cohort made up of 120 different subjects was used. Among the approximately 420 genotyped donors, around 81% belonged to the genetic ancestry cluster associated with self-reported Caucasian donors. The study used immunosequencing to profile the T cell repertoires of 666 subjects and linked those repertoires to cytomegalovirus serostatus. Roughly 300 gigabases of sequencing data and about 92 million unique TCR sequences made up an early release that covered about 640 HLA-typed donors. A later analysis re-examined previously published TCR beta repertoires from more than 650 donors and added high-resolution HLA genotyping to investigate patterns of TCR occurrence. In an earlier analysis of 587 of the donors, high-throughput TCR beta sequencing was used to judge whether each TCR beta V gene segment behaved as functional or pseudogenic. What the study reported, not specific to this receptor: When HLA alleles, especially DR and DQ, strongly co-occurred, attributing TCR associations to individual alleles was difficult. While some public TCRs were present in many individuals, most TCR sequences turned up only very rarely across donors. At a false discovery rate of 0.05, a later analysis linked roughly 17,000 TCR beta sequences to specific HLA alleles. An earlier analysis of 587 of the donors showed that most TCR beta V segments appeared in productive rearrangements either about 87% or about 30% of the time, which broadly matched IMGT annotations. In a later analysis, HLA-associated TCR beta chains were found to be more clonally expanded and to have lower generation probabilities than equally common non-associated chains. CMV serostatus was the only immune exposure information available for the cohort. Sequencing depth was assumed to be roughly uniform across donors in the presence/absence analyses, though that assumption may not hold. Correlated functional status among segregating V segments might be attributable to linkage disequilibrium, but an unknown experimental factor could not be ruled out. In the study, roughly 160 TCR beta chains were listed as associated with cytomegalovirus. Seventeen rarely observed V segments, including chromosome 9 orphons, were excluded from the earlier analysis of several hundred of the donors because counts were too low. A later analysis reported that several top co-occurrence clusters appeared linked to parvovirus B19, influenza, CMV and Epstein-Barr virus. A later genetic analysis reported fewer N-insertions in productive TCRs among donors in an Asian-associated ancestry cluster than the roughly 670-donor mean. Most CMV-associated TCR beta chains appeared to be HLA-restricted in a later analysis, and the HLA associations seemed to be driven largely by CMV exposure. Because HLA typing was unavailable for some donors at each locus, only the typed subset was used in association tests. According to the authors, the approach could potentially be generalized to other disease states and immunological phenotypes. An association between a missense DCLRE1C variant and V-gene and J-gene trimming of TCR beta chains was found in a later genetic analysis and replicated in an independent cohort. In a later analysis, the rate of TCR association differed among HLA loci, with DRB1 alleles having the most associated TCRs and HLA-C alleles having the fewest. A few of the identified cytomegalovirus-associated TCR beta chains were confirmed in vitro to be specific for cytomegalovirus antigens. The 87-base-pair reads could not distinguish some IMGT-functional V segments, including TRBV6-2 and TRBV6-3, so those segments were excluded. A further reported finding was that TCR beta sequences accurately predicted the HLA-A and HLA-B alleles for most subjects in the first cohort. The classifier was reported to diagnose cytomegalovirus status with high specificity and sensitivity in both the original cohort and the validation cohort. A group of highly shared sequence variants was considered likely to be a technical artifact of the sequencing pipeline. This cohort had only TCR beta chains sequenced, and the lack of alpha or paired-chain data limited which features could be detected.

In total, 600 or so healthy bone marrow donors made up the cohort. At the time of sampling, every cohort member was nominally healthy, though immune exposures that went unrecorded were likely present. The donor was CMV seronegative and belonged to the group of several hundred seronegative cohort members. Every donor gave a peripheral blood sample, and the peripheral blood mononuclear cells from that sample were used for TCR beta sequencing. Genomic DNA was extracted from the blood cell samples with the Qiagen DNeasy Blood Extraction Kit. The library was built by means of the immunoSEQ multiplex PCR assay. A mixture of 60 forward primers for TCR Vbeta segments and 13 reverse primers for TCR Jbeta segments was used in the multiplex PCR. A multiplex PCR assay on genomic DNA amplified the CDR3 region of rearranged TCR beta genes. On the Illumina HiSeq System, the amplified TCR beta libraries were sequenced as 87-base-pair reads. The original methods were these. Across the roughly 640 repertoires, a later analysis counted tens of millions of unique TCR beta chains, around 11 million of which were shared by at least two donors. To remove PCR and sequencing errors, raw reads were error-corrected and collapsed into unique sequences using a nearest-neighbor algorithm that merged closely related sequences. V, D and J gene segments were assigned by aligning CDR3 sequences to IMGT reference sequences. For a sequence to be retained, a match of at least six nucleotides was required to both a V gene segment and a J gene segment. A rearrangement was called productive if the CDR3 had no stop codons and remained in frame with V and J, and every other rearrangement was called non-productive. CDR3 was defined by IMGT convention, running from the second conserved V-encoded cysteine to the conserved J-encoded phenylalanine. The earlier analysis of roughly 590 of the donors excluded any sequence lacking an unambiguous match to a single V gene segment. An earlier analysis of fewer than 750 of the donors called V segments functional above 56.7% productive rearrangements and segregating when the between-donor standard deviation exceeded 5%. A statistical classification framework was built to diagnose cytomegalovirus status from the catalog of TCR beta chain sequences. In a later analysis, TCR nucleotide sequences were compared against IMGT/GENE-DB human TR gene sequences so that V and J genes could be assigned. Using the TCRdist pipeline, a later analysis assigned CDR3 sequences along with most-parsimonious VDJ recombination scenarios. In a later analysis, every TCR beta chain was defined by the combination of its CDR3 amino acid sequence and its V-gene family, and reads without a unique V-gene family were dropped. In a later analysis, 450 to 600 highly shared, low-generation-probability nucleotide sequences were removed to address suspected cross-contamination and a sequencing artifact. For each public chain, a later analysis derived a clonal expansion index from normalized ranks of inferred template counts within each repertoire. A later analysis computed generation probabilities with a VDJ recombination model fitted to out-of-frame rearrangements, and checked the results against IGoR. Hypergeometric tests were used in a later analysis to score TCR-TCR, TCR-HLA and TCR-CMV co-occurrence, with a repertoire-size bias correction applied to the TCR pairs. In a later analysis, false discovery rates were estimated by permuting HLA or CMV assignments 20 times. In a later analysis, co-occurring TCRs were grouped using DBSCAN, and TCRdist sequence similarity was added for clustering within HLA-allele-positive subsets. Co-occurrence clustering excluded repertoires with fewer than 30,000 or more than 120,000 public chains, plus five with anomalous nucleotide sharing. Held by TCRdb, this immuneACCESS table contains in-frame sequences only and omits some clones. Under half of the omission traces to an unresolved V gene where checked; the cause of the rest is unknown. The V and J calls and clone size are taken from that table; D and trimming were inferred from the DNA. The sample table lists 55,000 to 65,000 clones, about 84% of them with a count of one. About 6.5% of the sample is in the top ten clones.

Taken from the germline V gene (reference sequence), the CDR1 and CDR2 loops are SEHNR and FQNEAQ. The CDR3 measures 16 amino acids from cysteine to phenylalanine. CDR3 DNA is the only sequence kept; it has 48 bases, read in frame from the first base. At the junction V is shortened by 4 bases and J by 4 bases; bases outside the gene matches: 12. This clone was recorded a few times. Which antigen it targets is not known. One base away there is no much larger clone; base qualities are not given. The source of this sequence is a male donor in good health and CMV-seronegative. The rearranged chain carries TRBV7-9 and TRBJ1-2, with 7 junctional bases fitting TRBD1. Sequenced sample: PBMCs. At the DNA level, the sequence is TGTGCCAGCAGCTCGGGTTGGACAGGTGACGTCTATGGCTACACCTTC. It encodes CASSSGWTGDVYGYTF.